The 2 T cell receptor beta chains reported below all come from one sample, sequenced in a study of T cells after yellow fever vaccination. TCRdb re-analysed the 5' RACE reads in MiXCR, keeping a single row per CDR3 protein. This table has roughly 240,000 distinct CDR3 sequences, roughly 6.8% appearing once. The sample here was CD4+ T cells sorted from PBMCs, taken on the day of the yellow fever booster vaccination. The receptor source for this set is a man aged 25-45 years who received the YFV17D yellow fever vaccine.

The chain has TRBV6-5 and TRBJ1-5; D is uncertain. The CDR3 is 14 residues long. From germline, CDR1 is MNHEY and CDR2 SVGAGI. Trimming pared 2 bases from V and 6 bases from J, leaving 11 bases between. The CDR3 coding sequence is TGTGCCAGCAGTTACAGCGGGAGAGGTCAGCCCCAGCATTTT. It yields the protein CASSYSGRGQPQHF.

This clonotype was seen ten or more times. V and J are TRBV6-5 and TRBJ2-3, with TRBD2 identical over 7 bases. Germline values: CDR1 MNHEY, CDR2 SVGAGI. Losses at the gene ends were 0 bases for V and 5 bases for J; bases not matched to a gene: 8. The length of the CDR3 is 16 residues. The CDR3 loop is CASSYSIGGRGDTQYF. The CDR3 DNA sequence: TGTGCCAGCAGTTACTCGATTGGCGGGAGAGGAGATACGCAGTATTTT.